Below, 12 T cell receptor beta chains from the same sample are listed, as sequenced in a study of vaccination and CD4 T cells after COVID-19. No antigen is known for these receptors. The Oncomine TCR Beta short-read assay sequenced DNA from cultured CD4+ T cells. TCRdb reanalysed the PCR reads using MiXCR and keeps one entry per CDR3 protein. The sample has about 20,000 distinct CDR3 sequences; more than 20% are singletons. Specified treatment: roughly 11-day PBMC culture with coronavirus spike peptide pools or control peptides (ViraFEST assay). Sequencing used cultured CD4+ T cells from blood. Receptor source: a human donor with COVID-19.

This clonotype was observed a few times. This sequence joins TRBV19 and TRBJ1-5, with D possibly matching TRBD1 (5 bases). Germline CDR1 reads LNHDA; CDR2 reads SQIVND (reference sequence). This CDR3 contains 19 residues. V lost 3 bases, J lost 2 bases, and 23 bases lay in between. The CDR3 loop reads CASSMLLWGSGSGNQPQHF. The CDR3 nucleotides read TGTGCCAGTAGTATGCTTCTATGGGGCTCAGGGAGCGGCAATCAGCCCCAGCATTTT. Using reference TRBV19 and TRBJ1-5 for the parts outside the CDR3, the full variable domain is DGGITQSPKYLFRKEGQNVTLSCEQNLNHDAMYWYRQDPGQGLRLIYYSQIVNDFQKGDIAEGYSVSREKKESFPLTVTSAQKNPTAFYLCASSMLLWGSGSGNQPQHFGDGTRLSIL.

This chain connects TRBV12-3 or TRBV12-4 to TRBJ1-1; a possible D gene is TRBD1 (6 bases). V dropped 3 bases and J dropped 6 bases, with 14 bases sitting between them. This CDR3 is built from 14 residues. The chain's CDR3 is CASSFNRAISEAFF. For the CDR3, the DNA is TGTGCCAGCAGTTTTAACAGGGCAATTTCTGAAGCTTTCTTT.

The chain employs TRBV5-1 and TRBJ1-2; D is uncertain. V dropped 1 base and J dropped 0 bases, with 13 bases sitting between them. This CDR3 is built from 16 residues. Germline values: CDR1 SGHRS, CDR2 YFSETQ. CDR3 residues: CASSLLGVEANYGYTF. For the CDR3, the DNA is TGCGCCAGCAGCTTGTTAGGTGTGGAGGCTAACTATGGCTACACCTTC. Using reference TRBV5-1 and TRBJ1-2 for the parts outside the CDR3, the full variable domain is KAGVTQTPRYLIKTRGQQVTLSCSPISGHRSVSWYQQTPGQGLQFLFEYFSETQRNKGNFPGRFSGRQFSNSRSEMNVSTLELGDSALYLCASSLLGVEANYGYTFGSGTRLTVV.

By its share, this clonotype is medium-sized. The chain links TRBV6-2 or TRBV6-3 to TRBJ1-3; D unresolved. In germline, CDR1 is MNHEY, CDR2 SVGEGT. V lost 6 bases and J 0 bases, leaving 3 bases between the germline ends. The CDR3 covers 12 residues. The CDR3 coding sequence is TGTGCCAGCAGGGACTCTGGAAACACCATATATTTT. Its translation: CASRDSGNTIYF.

The gene calls are TRBV27 and TRBJ1-1; D is ambiguous. In germline, CDR1 is MNHEY, CDR2 SMNVEV (reference sequence). The CDR3 length is 11 residues. Trimming left V 3 bases short and J 5 bases short, with 4 bases between. In DNA form, the CDR3 reads TGTGCCAGCAGTTTCGGTACTGAAGCTTTCTTT. Protein: CASSFGTEAFF.

As for this clonotype: The junction departs from germline at one end; a sequencing error may be responsible. This chain connects TRBV30 to TRBJ1-2; no reliable D call. The CDR3 runs to 13 residues. Germline CDR1 and CDR2: GTSNPN and SVGIG (reference sequence). CDR3: CAWSVSGGYGHTF. The CDR3 DNA reads as TGTGCCTGGAGTGTGTCCGGAGGCTATGGCCACACCTTC.

This clonotype was seen just once. The V and J genes are TRBV10-3 and TRBJ2-1, with 9 bases lining up with TRBD2. The CDR3 consists of 17 residues. Trimming at V came to 2 bases and at J to 1 base, leaving 6 bases not matched to a gene. CDR1 is ENHRY, CDR2 SYGVKD, per germline. CDR3 DNA: TGTGCCATCAGTGAGGCCAGCGGGGGGACTTCCTACAATGAGCAGTTCTTC. It specifies CAISEASGGTSYNEQFF.

In its sample, this clonotype was seen a few times. The V call is TRBV6-1, the J call TRBJ2-1, with D possibly called TRBD1 or TRBD2 (7 bases each). The CDR3 spans 11 residues. Per the germline V gene, CDR1 is MNHNS and CDR2 is SASEGT. Trimming pared 8 bases from V and 13 bases from J, leaving 15 bases between. In DNA, the CDR3 is TGTGCCAGCCGAGCGGGACAGATACAGTTCTTC. This sequence encodes CASRAGQIQFF.

The CDR3 protein is CASSERRALETQYF. In DNA form, the CDR3 reads TGTGCCAGCAGCGAAAGGCGAGCCTTGGAGACCCAGTACTTC. V and J are TRBV7-2 and TRBJ2-5; D is ambiguous. V shed 5 bases and J shed 5 bases, with 15 bases lying between them. Germline V gene data show CDR1 as SGHTA and CDR2 as FQGNSA. This CDR3 has 14 amino acids.

The chain combines TRBV2 with TRBJ2-3; D is ambiguous. The V end was cut by 3 bases, the J end by 2 bases, with 6 bases between. The V gene's germline CDR1 is SNHLY and CDR2 FYNNEI. The CDR3 covers 13 residues. The CDR3 region is CASSDGSTDTQYF. CDR3 DNA sequence: TGTGCCAGCAGTGACGGATCCACAGATACGCAGTATTTT.

This clonotype was observed a few times. The V gene is TRBV11-3, the J gene TRBJ2-1, with 7 bases lining up with TRBD2. This CDR3 has 13 residues. Trimming cost V 5 bases and J 4 bases; bases outside gene matches: 2. Germline loops: CDR1 SGHNT, CDR2 YENEEA. The CDR3 bases are TGTGCCAGCAGCCTGGGGGGGTACAATGAGCAGTTCTTC. Its translation: CASSLGGYNEQFF.

The chain uses TRBV5-1 and TRBJ1-1; 12 positions match TRBD1. Germline-derived CDR1 and CDR2 are SGHRS and YFSETQ. CDR3 size: 14 residues. The trim removed 7 bases at V and 4 bases at J, leaving 5 bases unmatched. The CDR3 loop reads CASGRDRGPTEAFF. CDR3 nucleotide sequence: TGCGCCAGCGGCCGGGACAGGGGGCCCACTGAAGCTTTCTTT.